The 11 T cell receptor beta chains below all came from one sample that was sequenced in a study of T cell repertoires in cytomegalovirus infection. Their target antigens are unknown. TCRdb re-derived calls from the reads in MiXCR, one entry per CDR3 protein. The sample records about 46,000 distinct CDR3 sequences, roughly 19% being singletons. This sample comprised CD8+ T cells from cultured PBMCs, obtained from culture after CMV antigen stimulation. The receptors stem from a human donor in good health (CMV status not recorded). Some clones in this sample may be carry-over from other donors' samples.

Ten or more counts support this clonotype. The rearrangement joins TRBV7-2 to TRBJ2-3; TRBD1 matches 7 bases. CDR1 SGHTA and CDR2 FQGNSA come from the germline V gene. This CDR3 spans 13 amino acids. Trimming cost V 8 bases and J 4 bases; bases outside gene matches: 6. The CDR3 spells CASGRQGADTQYF. DNA for the CDR3: TGTGCCAGCGGCAGACAGGGTGCAGATACGCAGTATTTT.

This rearrangement joins TRBV27 to TRBJ1-2; D perhaps matches TRBD1 (5 bases). The V gene lost 6 bases and the J gene lost 5 bases, with 13 bases spanning the gap. This CDR3 has 13 amino acids. Germline CDR1 is MNHEY and CDR2 is SMNVEV (reference sequence). The CDR3 loop is CASRRGGLYGYTF. In nucleotides, the CDR3 is TGTGCCAGCAGGAGGGGCGGATTATATGGCTACACCTTC.

This clonotype has ten or more counts. The chain joins TRBV28 to TRBJ2-1; D remains ambiguous. CDR1 and CDR2 (germline): MDHEN, SYDVKM. V gave up 5 bases and J gave up 5 bases, with 7 bases separating them. The CDR3 has 12 amino acids. Here the CDR3 DNA reads TGTGCCAGCAGTGTGAACCACAATGAGCAGTTCTTC. Protein: CASSVNHNEQFF.

The gene calls are TRBV20-1 and TRBJ2-1; D possibly corresponds to TRBD2 (7 bases). This CDR3 spans 15 amino acids. V shed 1 base and J shed 2 bases, with 12 bases lying between them. Germline V gene sequence: CDR1 DFQATT, CDR2 SNEGSKA (reference sequence). The CDR3 region is CSARGPGGAYNEQFF. The CDR3 DNA reads as TGCAGTGCTAGAGGCCCGGGGGGCGCCTACAATGAGCAGTTCTTC.

This clonotype was seen once. The chain carries TRBV10-2 and TRBJ2-1; a weak D match, TRBD1 (7 bases). Trimming shortened V by 6 bases and J by 7 bases, and 16 bases separated the two germline ends. Germline V gene data show CDR1 as WSHSY and CDR2 as SAAADI. This CDR3 contains 14 residues. CDR3 sequence (DNA): TGCGCCAGCAGCGACGGGCAGGGGGGAAATGAGCAGTTCTTC. Translating gives CASSDGQGGNEQFF.

DNA of the CDR3: TGTGCCAGTAGTATCGGGACAGGCCTAGCATACGAGCAGTACTTC. The encoded protein is CASSIGTGLAYEQYF. This chain joins TRBV19 and TRBJ2-7; 8 bases are a match to TRBD1. The trim removed 3 bases at V and 4 bases at J, leaving 8 bases unmatched. The germline V gene has CDR1 LNHDA and CDR2 SQIVND (reference sequence). The CDR3 consists of 15 residues.

Only a few counts were recorded for this clonotype. This chain uses TRBV7-8 with TRBJ1-4; D perhaps matches TRBD1 (5 bases). CDR3 length: 14 amino acids. The ends were cut back, 3 bases at V and 7 bases at J, with 12 bases in the middle. The germline gives CDR1 SGHVS, CDR2 FQNEAQ. This CDR3 reads CASSFLGGGEKLFF. The CDR3 DNA reads as TGTGCCAGCAGCTTCTTGGGGGGAGGTGAAAAACTGTTTTTT. Using reference TRBV7-8 and TRBJ1-4 for the parts outside the CDR3, the full variable domain is GAGVSQSPRYKVAKRGQDVALRCDPISGHVSLFWYQQALGQGPEFLTYFQNEAQLDKSGLPSDRFFAERPEGSVSTLKIQRTQQEDSAVYLCASSFLGGGEKLFFGSGTQLSVL.

CDR3 in amino acids: CSASPGEETQYF. CDR3 DNA sequence: TGCAGTGCTAGTCCAGGGGAAGAGACCCAGTACTTC. This sequence joins TRBV20-1 and TRBJ2-5; TRBD1 is a possible D gene (6 bases). The CDR3 contains 12 residues. From germline, CDR1 is DFQATT and CDR2 SNEGSKA (reference sequence). Deletions cut 3 bases from V and 3 bases from J, with 8 bases between.

This clonotype occurred a few times. This chain joins TRBV6-2 or TRBV6-3 and TRBJ2-1; 7 positions agree with TRBD1. V lost 6 bases, J lost 5 bases, and 10 bases stayed unmatched. The CDR3 runs to 15 residues. From germline, CDR1 is MNHEY and CDR2 SVGEGT. The CDR3 DNA sequence: TGTGCCAGCAGCCCCGACAGGGTAACGGACAATGAGCAGTTCTTC. Encoded protein: CASSPDRVTDNEQFF.

This clonotype was observed many times. This chain links TRBV28 with TRBJ2-7, with D maybe TRBD2 (5 bases). CDR3 length: 14 amino acids. V gave up 2 bases and J gave up 7 bases, with 15 bases separating them. Per germline, CDR1 MDHEN and CDR2 SYDVKM. The CDR3 here is CASSLTSLVYEQYF. The CDR3 region has the DNA TGTGCCAGCAGTTTAACTAGTCTAGTTTATGAGCAGTACTTC.

The chain couples TRBV30 to TRBJ2-7; D might be TRBD2 (5 bases). V gave up 7 bases and J gave up 7 bases, with 17 bases separating them. The germline V gene encodes CDR1 GTSNPN and CDR2 SVGIG (reference sequence). The CDR3 spans 12 residues. CDR3 sequence: CAFLGRHGEQYF. The DNA of the CDR3 is TGTGCCTTCCTGGGGAGACATGGGGAGCAGTACTTC.